This TCR beta chain was identified during a study of blood T cell repertoires in COVID-19. In the study overall: Sites in the United States, Italy and Spain provided acute and convalescent COVID-19 samples. The cDNA or gDNA used as material had been derived from T cells, B-cell-depleted T cells, or PBMCs.

The CDR3 sequence is 13 residues long. V was trimmed by 0 bases and J by 3 bases, leaving 5 bases between them. CDR1 is SGHTA, CDR2 FQGNSA, per germline. Measured with immunoSEQ multiplex PCR; TCRdb has only the in-frame clones, and not every one. The table records about 230,000 clones, about 90% of them present only once. This clonotype originated in a woman in her twenties or thirties with acute COVID-19. Sequenced material: PBMCs or T cells enriched from blood (not recorded which). The rearrangement uses TRBV7-2 and TRBJ1-2; D ambiguous. The DNA for the CDR3 is TGTGCCAGCAGCTTAGCGGCGGACTATGGCTACACCTTC. Translated, it gives CASSLAADYGYTF.